These T cell receptor beta chains were read from a single sample in a study of T cells after yellow fever vaccination. TCRdb processed the 5' RACE reads anew with MiXCR; each CDR3 protein has one entry. This table holds 450,000 to 600,000 distinct CDR3 sequences, 13% found once. Sequenced here: PBMCs, sampled on the day of the yellow fever booster vaccination. Receptor source: a man aged 25-40 years who received the YFV17D yellow fever vaccine. Each CDR3 is given without its conserved first and last residue. D genes are given only for firm matches. Expanded clones are given a class, and other clones once, few, many or no size at all.

clone_size: NA
v_call: TRBV18
d_call: NA
cdr3_aa: ASSPPTATGELF

clone_size: NA
v_call: TRBV7-9
d_call: TRBD1
cdr3_aa: ASSSSTGGQPQH

clone_size: NA
v_call: TRBV7-2
d_call: NA
cdr3_aa: ASRGVPYNEQF

clone_size: NA
v_call: TRBV20-1
d_call: NA
cdr3_aa: SAAPPGALNEQF

clone_size: NA
v_call: TRBV27
d_call: NA
cdr3_aa: ASSSRTLLETQY

clone_size: few
v_call: TRBV5-1
d_call: NA
cdr3_aa: ASRGTLALNEQY

clone_size: few
v_call: TRBV14
d_call: NA
cdr3_aa: ASSPGARGTQY

clone_size: NA
v_call: TRBV29-1
d_call: TRBD2
cdr3_aa: SLGGELRTDTQY

clone_size: many
v_call: TRBV30
d_call: NA
cdr3_aa: AWSLGGNYGYT

clone_size: few
v_call: TRBV5-1
d_call: NA
cdr3_aa: ASSEKRARVFYNEQF

clone_size: few
v_call: TRBV21-1
d_call: NA
cdr3_aa: ASREKVYAPGLASYNEQF

clone_size: NA
v_call: TRBV5-1
d_call: NA
cdr3_aa: ASSFREQETQY

clone_size: many
v_call: TRBV18
d_call: NA
cdr3_aa: ASSPAIVSYDEQF

clone_size: few
v_call: TRBV6-1
d_call: NA
cdr3_aa: ASSPGRKNEQF

clone_size: NA
v_call: TRBV18
d_call: NA
cdr3_aa: ASSPEHNEQF

clone_size: few
v_call: TRBV6-4
d_call: NA
cdr3_aa: ASSDRWTADGAEAF

clone_size: few
v_call: TRBV3-1
d_call: TRBD2
cdr3_aa: ASSQGLAGVLVL

clone_size: NA
v_call: TRBV24-1
d_call: NA
cdr3_aa: ATSDGLTAAGYNEQF

clone_size: few
v_call: TRBV3-1
d_call: TRBD2
cdr3_aa: ASSQTLAGGPETQY

clone_size: few
v_call: TRBV6-2/TRBV6-3
d_call: TRBD2
cdr3_aa: ASSRSRRAGGPDEQF

clone_size: NA
v_call: TRBV10-2
d_call: NA
cdr3_aa: ASSGENTGELF

clone_size: NA
v_call: TRBV5-1
d_call: TRBD2
cdr3_aa: ASSTTSGRGSDNEQF

clone_size: NA
v_call: TRBV12-3/TRBV12-4
d_call: NA
cdr3_aa: ASSFLVNTEAF

clone_size: NA
v_call: TRBV28
d_call: TRBD1
cdr3_aa: ASSFRQGALEQY

clone_size: few
v_call: TRBV4-3
d_call: NA
cdr3_aa: ASSQEVGQNSYEQY

clone_size: NA
v_call: TRBV11-3
d_call: NA
cdr3_aa: ASRRSGDGTQY